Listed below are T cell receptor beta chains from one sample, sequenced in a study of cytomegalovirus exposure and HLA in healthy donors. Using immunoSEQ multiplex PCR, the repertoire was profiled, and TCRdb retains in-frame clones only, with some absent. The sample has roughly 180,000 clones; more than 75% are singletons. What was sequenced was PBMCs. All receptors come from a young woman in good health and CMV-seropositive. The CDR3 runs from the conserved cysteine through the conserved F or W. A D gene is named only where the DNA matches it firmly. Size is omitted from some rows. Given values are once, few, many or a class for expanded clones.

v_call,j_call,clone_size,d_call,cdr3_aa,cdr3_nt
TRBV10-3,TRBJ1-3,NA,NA,CAISERESSGNTIYF,TGTGCCATCAGTGAACGGGAGAGCTCTGGAAACACCATATATTTT
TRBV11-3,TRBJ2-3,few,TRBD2,CASSLERSGGALRLTDTQYF,TGTGCCAGCAGCTTAGAACGAAGCGGGGGGGCCCTCAGACTCACAGATACGCAGTATTTT
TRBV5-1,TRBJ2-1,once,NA,CASSWSAGASHNEQFF,TGCGCCAGCAGCTGGAGTGCGGGGGCTTCCCACAATGAGCAGTTCTTC
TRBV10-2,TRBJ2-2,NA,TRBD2,CASSGLAGGELFF,TGCGCCAGCAGTGGACTAGCGGGTGGGGAGCTGTTTTTT
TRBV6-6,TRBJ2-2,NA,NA,CASFRDLNTGELFF,TGTGCCAGCTTCCGGGACTTGAACACCGGGGAGCTGTTTTTT
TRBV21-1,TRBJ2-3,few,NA,CASSKGSRDRGLYSSTQYF,TGTGCCAGCAGCAAAGGGAGTCGGGACAGGGGGCTGTATAGTAGTACGCAGTATTTT
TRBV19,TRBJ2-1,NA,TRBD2,CASSEGQLAGRNEQFF,TGTGCCAGTAGCGAAGGTCAACTAGCGGGACGCAATGAGCAGTTCTTC
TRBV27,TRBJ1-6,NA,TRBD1,CASNPGTGDYNSPLHF,TGTGCCAGCAACCCCGGGACAGGGGACTATAATTCACCCCTCCACTTT
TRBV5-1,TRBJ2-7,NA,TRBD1,CASSPVPGQGLSSYEQYF,TGCGCCAGCAGCCCCGTCCCGGGACAGGGCCTAAGCTCCTACGAGCAGTACTTC
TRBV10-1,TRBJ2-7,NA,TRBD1,CASSLATGANEQYF,TGCGCCAGCAGTCTCGCGACAGGGGCTAACGAGCAGTACTTC
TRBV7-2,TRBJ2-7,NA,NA,CASSLRTNPTDYEQYF,TGTGCCAGCAGCTTAAGGACAAACCCAACGGACTACGAGCAGTACTTC
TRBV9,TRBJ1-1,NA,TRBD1,CASSTSPRGRTEAFF,TGTGCCAGCAGCACGTCCCCGAGGGGGCGGACTGAAGCTTTCTTT
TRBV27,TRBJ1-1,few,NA,CASSLVPPRRQNTEAFF,TGTGCCAGCAGTTTAGTCCCCCCAAGGAGGCAGAACACTGAAGCTTTCTTT
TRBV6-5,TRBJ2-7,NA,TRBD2,CASSYSAGGSSYEQYF,TGTGCCAGCAGTTACTCAGCGGGGGGGAGCTCCTACGAGCAGTACTTC
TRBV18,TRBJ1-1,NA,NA,CASSPGLLSEAFF,TGTGCCAGCTCACCAGGACTGCTTAGTGAAGCTTTCTTT
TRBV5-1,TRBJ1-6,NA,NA,CASSSTPMGSSYNSPLHF,TGCGCCAGCAGCTCAACTCCAATGGGGAGCTCCTATAATTCACCCCTCCACTTT
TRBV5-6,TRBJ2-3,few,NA,CASSSTSTDTQYF,TGTGCCAGCAGCTCCACTAGCACAGATACGCAGTATTTT
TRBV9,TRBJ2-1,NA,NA,CASSVGQRTYNEQFF,TGTGCCAGCAGCGTAGGACAGCGAACCTACAATGAGCAGTTCTTC
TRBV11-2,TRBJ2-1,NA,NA,CASSLGGGPSNEQFF,TGTGCCAGCAGCTTAGGGGGGGGGCCAAGCAATGAGCAGTTCTTC
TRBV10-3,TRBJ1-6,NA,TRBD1,CAISERHLTGENNSPLHF,TGTGCCATCAGTGAGCGGCACCTTACAGGGGAAAACAACTCACCCCTCCACTTT
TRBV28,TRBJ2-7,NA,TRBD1,CASGLGQAVYEQYF,TGTGCCAGCGGACTGGGACAGGCTGTCTACGAGCAGTACTTC
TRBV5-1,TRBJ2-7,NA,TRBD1,CASSARTGSYEQYF,TGCGCCAGCAGCGCGAGGACAGGGTCCTACGAGCAGTACTTC
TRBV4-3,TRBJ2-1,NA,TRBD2,CASSLGGGSSYNEQFF,TGCGCCAGCAGCCTCGGGGGGGGGAGCTCCTACAATGAGCAGTTCTTC
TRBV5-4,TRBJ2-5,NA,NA,CASSSGAGGETQYF,TGTGCCAGCAGCTCGGGAGCAGGGGGAGAGACCCAGTACTTC
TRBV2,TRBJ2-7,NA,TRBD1,CASSPTGGRSYEQYF,TGTGCCAGCAGTCCCACAGGGGGGCGATCCTACGAGCAGTACTTC
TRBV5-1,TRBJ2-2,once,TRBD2,CASSSGGLAGDTGELFF,TGCGCCAGCAGCTCGGGAGGACTAGCGGGGGACACCGGGGAGCTGTTTTTT
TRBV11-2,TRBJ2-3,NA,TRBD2,CASSPIAGGTDTQYF,TGTGCCAGCAGCCCGATAGCGGGGGGTACAGATACGCAGTATTTT
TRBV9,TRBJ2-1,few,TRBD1,CASSVDPSTGTSYNEQFF,TGTGCCAGCAGCGTAGATCCCTCGACAGGGACCTCCTACAATGAGCAGTTCTTC
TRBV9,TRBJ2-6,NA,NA,CASSVRLKGAGANVLTF,TGTGCCAGCAGCGTACGGCTAAAGGGGGCTGGGGCCAACGTCCTGACTTTC
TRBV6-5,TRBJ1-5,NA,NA,CASRSLTRGPQHF,TGTGCCAGCAGATCCCTGACAAGGGGGCCCCAGCATTTT
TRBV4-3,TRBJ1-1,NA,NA,CASSQYTGNSGRTEAFF,TGCGCCAGCAGCCAATACACAGGGAATTCGGGTAGGACTGAAGCTTTCTTT
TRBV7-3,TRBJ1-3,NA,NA,CASSFAVWGLGNTIYF,TGTGCCAGCAGCTTTGCGGTCTGGGGGCTTGGAAACACCATATATTTT
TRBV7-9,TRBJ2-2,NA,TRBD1,CASQGFSDRGSGELFF,TGTGCCAGCCAGGGATTCTCAGACAGGGGGTCCGGGGAGCTGTTTTTT
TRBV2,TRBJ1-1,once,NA,CASSESTVNTEAFF,TGTGCCAGCAGTGAATCAACGGTGAACACTGAAGCTTTCTTT
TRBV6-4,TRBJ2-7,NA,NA,CASRSPGEEYEQYF,TGTGCCAGCAGGAGCCCGGGAGAGGAGTACGAGCAGTACTTC
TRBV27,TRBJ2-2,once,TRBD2,CASSLVLAGIHTGELFF,TGTGCCAGCAGTTTAGTCCTAGCGGGGATACACACCGGGGAGCTGTTTTTT
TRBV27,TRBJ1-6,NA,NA,CASSLQQGLLYSPLHF,TGTGCCAGCAGTTTACAGCAGGGGCTCTTATATTCACCCCTCCACTTT
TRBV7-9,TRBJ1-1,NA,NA,CASSLGGLDRSHNTEAFF,TGTGCCAGCAGCTTAGGAGGATTAGACAGGAGCCACAACACTGAAGCTTTCTTT
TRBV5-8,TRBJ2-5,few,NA,CASSFRVRETQYF,TGTGCCAGCAGCTTCAGGGTACGAGAGACCCAGTACTTC
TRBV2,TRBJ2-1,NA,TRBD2,CASRNSGGAVHEQFF,TGTGCCAGCAGAAATAGCGGGGGGGCAGTGCATGAGCAGTTCTTC
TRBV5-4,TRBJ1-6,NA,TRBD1,CASSFADRVDSPLHF,TGTGCCAGCAGCTTCGCGGACAGGGTTGACTCACCCCTCCACTTT